These 21 T cell receptor beta chains were all obtained from the same sample, sequenced in a study of response to subunit inactivated influenza vaccine. MiXCR was run by TCRdb on the RT-PCR reads, yielding one entry per CDR3 protein. The data contain approximately 160,000 distinct CDR3 sequences, around 10% of them singletons. The sample consisted of CD8+ T cells sorted from PBMCs, taken less than 25 months after vaccination. Source of these receptors: a man between 50 and 75 years old who received an inactivated influenza vaccine.

This clonotype occurred a few times. The gene calls are TRBV27 and TRBJ2-1; D remains unclear. The CDR3 sequence is 14 residues long. The V gene's germline CDR1 is MNHEY and CDR2 SMNVEV (reference sequence). The V end lost 1 base, the J end lost 5 bases, and 9 bases lay between the germline ends. CDR3 residues: CASSLLNSHNEQFF. CDR3 nucleotides: TGTGCCAGCAGTTTATTGAACAGTCACAATGAGCAGTTCTTC.

This clonotype came up many times. CDR3 amino acids: CASSSSLLQGDENTDTQYF. For the CDR3, the DNA is TGTGCCAGCAGCTCCAGCCTGCTACAGGGGGACGAGAACACAGATACGCAGTATTTT. The V and J genes are TRBV7-9 and TRBJ2-3; 8 bases are a match to TRBD1. V shed 4 bases, J shed 2 bases, and the junction held 17 bases outside the gene matches. The germline gives CDR1 SEHNR, CDR2 FQNEAQ (reference sequence). This CDR3 spans 19 amino acids.

The chain has TRBV23-1 and TRBJ2-6, with TRBD1 matching 10 bases. TRBV23-1 is placed among ORFs of uncertain function. The CDR3 runs 19 residues. J gave up 0 bases and V 2 bases, and 7 bases lay outside the gene matches. The DNA of the CDR3 is TGCGCCAGCAGTCAACCGACAGGGGGCCTTTCCTCTGGGGCCAACGTCCTGACTTTC. Translation: CASSQPTGGLSSGANVLTF.

The chain carries TRBV7-6 and TRBJ2-3; a weak D match, TRBD2 (6 bases). V was clipped by 5 bases and J by 3 bases, with 18 bases between them. The length of the CDR3 is 16 residues. Per germline, CDR1 SGHVS and CDR2 FNYEAQ. CDR3 amino acids: CASSAGYGQVTDTQYF. In DNA form, the CDR3 reads TGTGCCAGCAGCGCGGGGTATGGGCAGGTAACAGATACGCAGTATTTT.

The CDR3 sequence is CASSGDRAEQYF. CDR3 in DNA: TGTGCCAGCAGTGGCGACCGCGCGGAGCAGTACTTC. This chain uses TRBV6-2 or TRBV6-3 with TRBJ2-7; D is ambiguous. Germline CDR1 is MNHEY and CDR2 is SVGEGT. Deletions cut 5 bases from V and 7 bases from J, with 12 bases between. The CDR3 spans 12 residues.

The genes are TRBV4-2 and TRBJ1-2; a possible D gene is TRBD1 (6 bases). The V and J ends lost 1 base and 8 bases respectively, with 11 bases between them. The germline CDR1 and CDR2 sequences are LGHNA and YNFKEQ. The CDR3 covers 13 residues. The CDR3 nucleotides read TGTGCCAGCAGCCAAGGGGGGGCGGAGGGCTACACCTTC. This codes for CASSQGGAEGYTF.

This clonotype was recorded a few times. The CDR3 DNA sequence: TGTGCCAGCAGGTTAGAACAGGGGTCCCCTTCCTACGAGCAGTACTTC. Its translation is CASRLEQGSPSYEQYF. The rearrangement uses TRBV6-5 and TRBJ2-7; the match to TRBD1 covers 7 bases. In germline, CDR1 is MNHEY, CDR2 SVGAGI. CDR3 length: 16 amino acids. Trimming cost V 6 bases and J 1 base; bases outside gene matches: 12.

This clonotype was observed a single time. V gene TRBV4-2 combines with J gene TRBJ1-5, with D possibly TRBD1 on 5 matching bases. The ends were cut back, 0 bases at V and 8 bases at J, with 8 bases in the middle. The germline V gene has CDR1 LGHNA and CDR2 YNFKEQ. CDR3 length: 13 amino acids. The CDR3 sequence is CASSQDRGKPQHF. For the CDR3, the DNA is TGTGCCAGCAGCCAAGATCGGGGGAAGCCCCAGCATTTT.

This clonotype was seen more than once but under ten times. The V and J genes are TRBV27 and TRBJ1-1, with a possible D match to TRBD1 (6 bases). Looked up from germline, CDR1 is MNHEY and CDR2 is SMNVEV (reference sequence). The CDR3 covers 12 residues. V shed 2 bases and J shed 7 bases, with 8 bases lying between them. CDR3 amino acids: CASSLGGGEAFF. The CDR3 DNA reads as TGTGCCAGCAGTTTAGGGGGCGGTGAAGCTTTCTTT.

The chain uses TRBV3-1 and TRBJ2-2; TRBD2 matches at 12 bases. This CDR3 has 19 amino acids. Trimming at V came to 3 bases and at J to 7 bases, leaving 15 bases not matched to a gene. Germline lookup yields CDR1 LGHDT and CDR2 YNNKEL (reference sequence). This CDR3 reads CASSQLTSGSGGSDGELFF. As DNA, the CDR3 is TGTGCCAGCAGCCAGTTGACTAGCGGGAGTGGCGGGAGTGACGGGGAGCTGTTTTTT.

DNA of the CDR3: TGTGCCAGCAGTTACGACAGGGGGCGTGCTGTCACAGATACGCAGTATTTT. This translates into CASSYDRGRAVTDTQYF. The chain carries TRBV6-5 and TRBJ2-3; TRBD1 matches 10 bases. This CDR3 contains 17 residues. V dropped 2 bases and J dropped 2; count of bases not matched to a gene: 7. The germline gives CDR1 MNHEY, CDR2 SVGAGI.

This clonotype was found a few times. The chain combines TRBV7-3 with TRBJ2-5; TRBD1 agrees at 8 bases. CDR3 length: 15 residues. Trimming took 3 bases from V and 5 from J; bases not matched to a gene: 8. Germline CDR1 is SGHTA and CDR2 is FQGTGA. The CDR3 is CASSFVAGGAETQYF. CDR3 bases: TGTGCCAGCAGCTTTGTGGCAGGGGGCGCGGAGACCCAGTACTTC.

This clonotype appeared a few times. The chain links TRBV30 to TRBJ1-5; tentative D call: TRBD1 (6 bases). Trimming left V 2 bases short and J 3 bases short, with 14 bases between. This CDR3 spans 15 amino acids. The V gene's germline CDR1 is GTSNPN and CDR2 SVGIG (reference sequence). The CDR3 DNA is TGTGCCTGGAGTCCTCGGGACACCGTCAATCAGCCCCAGCATTTT. Protein sequence: CAWSPRDTVNQPQHF.

In this sample, this clonotype turned up many times. CDR3 nucleotides: TGCGCCAGCAGCTTTTGGGGAACCGGGGAGCTGTTTTTT. Translation: CASSFWGTGELFF. The chain couples TRBV5-1 to TRBJ2-2; D gene unclear. V lost 2 bases, J lost 5 bases, and 7 bases lay in between. CDR3 length equals 13 residues. Germline V gene data show CDR1 as SGHRS and CDR2 as YFSETQ.

J is TRBJ2-7 and V is TRBV20-1, with TRBD2 matching 10 bases. Trimming at V came to 5 bases and at J to 2 bases, leaving 15 bases not matched to a gene. The CDR3 sequence is 17 residues long. Germline V gives CDR1 DFQATT, CDR2 SNEGSKA (reference sequence). CDR3 loop: CSALDMASGSNPYEQYF. CDR3 sequence (DNA): TGCAGTGCTTTAGATATGGCTAGCGGGAGTAATCCCTACGAGCAGTACTTC.

There are a few counts of this clonotype. The CDR3 region has the DNA TGTGCCAGCAGCTCAACCGGGACACTGAACACTGAAGCTTTCTTT. This gives the protein CASSSTGTLNTEAFF. The chain is built from TRBV9 and TRBJ1-1; D is perhaps TRBD1 (6 bases). V dropped 4 bases and J dropped 0 bases, with 13 bases sitting between them. This CDR3 has 15 residues. Germline V gene data show CDR1 as SGDLS and CDR2 as YYNGEE. Using reference TRBV9 and TRBJ1-1 for the parts outside the CDR3, the full variable domain is DSGVTQTPKHLITATGQRVTLRCSPRSGDLSVYWYQQSLDQGLQFLIQYYNGEERAKGNILERFSAQQFPDLHSELNLSSLELGDSALYFCASSSTGTLNTEAFFGQGTRLTVV.

In regard to this clonotype: Its ends do not fully match the called genes, so a read error is possible. The rearrangement uses TRBV5-5 and TRBJ1-2; unclear D gene. Per germline, CDR1 SGHKS and CDR2 YYEKEE (reference sequence). This CDR3 has 14 amino acids. CDR3 amino acids: CASSSGSANYGYIF. The CDR3 nucleotides are TGTGCCAGCAGCTCCGGTTCGGCTAACTATGGCTACATCTTC.

V and J are TRBV7-9 and TRBJ2-1, with D unresolved. CDR1 and CDR2 from the germline V gene are SEHNR and FQNEAQ (reference sequence). Trimming removed 2 bases at V and 7 bases at J, with 6 bases between. There are 12 residues in the CDR3. CDR3 nucleotides: TGTGCCAGCAGCTTACCGCGGAATGAGCAGTTCTTC. Protein sequence: CASSLPRNEQFF.

About this clonotype itself: Just one base apart from a much larger clone, this may be a read error. Written as DNA, the CDR3 is TGCAGCGTTCTCAGGACAGGGTACGAGCAGTACTTC. It codes for CSVLRTGYEQYF. The chain employs TRBV29-1 and TRBJ2-7; TRBD1 matches 8 bases. CDR1 is SQVTM, CDR2 ANQGSEA, per germline. Trimming took 5 bases from V and 4 from J; bases not matched to a gene: 4. The CDR3 is made up of 12 amino acids.

The genes are TRBV28 and TRBJ1-5; 9 nucleotides match TRBD1. This CDR3 region has 14 residues. The trim removed 6 bases at V and 4 bases at J, leaving 4 bases unmatched. Germline V gene data show CDR1 as MDHEN and CDR2 as SYDVKM. The CDR3 is CASSHRGRNQPQHF. The DNA for the CDR3 is TGTGCCAGCAGCCACAGGGGGCGGAATCAGCCCCAGCATTTT.

The rearrangement uses TRBV20-1 and TRBJ2-7, with TRBD2 matching 10 bases. The CDR3 is 14 amino acids. Germline CDR1 and CDR2: DFQATT and SNEGSKA (reference sequence). The ends lost 5 bases at V and 4 bases at J; junction bases unmatched: 8. In nucleotides, the CDR3 is TGCAGTGCTTGGGTGGGACTAGCGAGTTACGAGCAGTACTTC. Translating gives CSAWVGLASYEQYF.